Below are 9 T cell receptor beta chains sequenced from a single sample in a study of T cells in narcolepsy. Produced via immunoSEQ multiplex PCR; TCRdb's table is partial and in-frame only. There are 25,000 to 35,000 clones in the sample; 80% to 85% occur only once, and less than 3% lies in the top ten. The sequenced sample consisted of CD45RA- memory CD4+ T cells from PBMCs. These TCRs come from a human donor with narcolepsy.

The chain couples TRBV27 to TRBJ1-3, with a weak D call TRBD1 (6 bases). The CDR3 totals 17 residues. In germline, CDR1 is MNHEY, CDR2 SMNVEV (reference sequence). Trimming cost V 3 bases and J 4 bases, with 19 bases left between them. Here the CDR3 DNA reads TGTGCCAGCAGTTTTAATTGGCGGACAGCCGTCGGAAACACCATATATTTT. Its translation: CASSFNWRTAVGNTIYF.

This chain uses TRBV4-1 with TRBJ2-5; D unclear. CDR3 length: 15 amino acids. Looked up from germline, CDR1 is MGHRA and CDR2 is YSYEKL. V was clipped by 1 base and J by 2 bases, with 11 bases between them. CDR3 region: CASSQVNKQQETQYF. The CDR3 nucleotides read TGCGCCAGCAGCCAAGTAAATAAACAGCAAGAGACCCAGTACTTC.

The rearrangement uses TRBV14 and TRBJ1-1; 7 bases fit TRBD1. After removal of 3 bases from V and 6 bases from J, the junction contained 7 bases not matched to a gene. The germline V gene has CDR1 SGHDN and CDR2 FVKESK. The CDR3 totals 14 residues. CDR3 coding DNA: TGTGCCAGCAGCCAGCCGGGACAGTGGGCTGAAGCTTTCTTT. Amino acid sequence: CASSQPGQWAEAFF.

This clone was detected once. The genes are TRBV5-1 and TRBJ2-2, with D perhaps matching TRBD2 (6 bases). V lost 0 bases and J 3 bases, leaving 9 bases between the germline ends. Germline V CDR1 and CDR2: SGHRS, YFSETQ. This CDR3 is built from 15 residues. The CDR3 here is CASSLEWGDTGELFF. CDR3 coding DNA: TGCGCCAGCAGCTTGGAGTGGGGGGACACCGGGGAGCTGTTTTTT. The whole variable domain, filled in from reference TRBV5-1 and TRBJ2-2, reads KAGVTQTPRYLIKTRGQQVTLSCSPISGHRSVSWYQQTPGQGLQFLFEYFSETQRNKGNFPGRFSGRQFSNSRSEMNVSTLELGDSALYLCASSLEWGDTGELFFGEGSRLTVL.

The rearrangement uses TRBV7-6 and TRBJ1-4; no reliable D call. The ends were cut back, 1 base at V and 12 bases at J, with 9 bases in the middle. CDR3 length: 12 residues. From germline, CDR1 is SGHVS and CDR2 FNYEAQ. CDR3 residues: CASSLGGRELFF. CDR3 nucleotides: TGTGCCAGCAGCTTAGGAGGCCGAGAACTGTTTTTT.

A few counts support this clone. This chain links TRBV2 with TRBJ2-7; D could derive from TRBD1 or TRBD2 (5 bases each). Germline V gene sequence: CDR1 SNHLY, CDR2 FYNNEI. V was trimmed by 6 bases and J by 5 bases, leaving 11 bases between them. The CDR3 sequence is 12 residues long. The CDR3 reads CASSGTRDEQYF. CDR3 bases: TGTGCCAGCAGCGGGACCCGAGACGAGCAGTACTTC.

As DNA, the CDR3 is TGTGCCAGCAGCGGACAGGGTGACACTGAAGCTTTCTTT. Amino acid sequence: CASSGQGDTEAFF. The chain employs TRBV7-6 and TRBJ1-1; 8 bases align to TRBD1. V lost 5 bases to trimming and J lost 3 bases; unmatched junction nucleotides: 2. The germline V gene encodes CDR1 SGHVS and CDR2 FNYEAQ. The CDR3 sequence is 13 residues long.

This clone was picked up one time. The rearrangement links TRBV29-1 to TRBJ2-7, with 8 bases fitting TRBD2. The length of the CDR3 is 14 residues. Germline V gives CDR1 SQVTM, CDR2 ANQGSEA. The J segment lost 5 bases and the V segment lost 7 bases, leaving 13 bases of the junction unmatched. The CDR3 DNA reads TGCAGCGCCCGAAAGGCCGGGGGGGGCCACGAGCAGTACTTC. Its translation is CSARKAGGGHEQYF.

The chain is built from TRBV6-1 and TRBJ1-6; D perhaps matches TRBD1 (5 bases). The CDR3 spans 14 residues. In germline, CDR1 is MNHNS, CDR2 SASEGT. V lost 6 bases, J lost 0 bases, and 6 bases lay in between. The CDR3 bases are TGTGCCAGCAGGGGGGGCTCCTATAATTCACCCCTCCACTTT. Translated: CASRGGSYNSPLHF.